The sequence of this TCR beta chain was determined in a study of cytomegalovirus exposure and HLA in healthy donors. Broader study findings: Presence/absence results assume similar sequencing depth per donor, which may not hold.

The CDR3 is made up of 14 amino acids. Germline assignment: CDR1 MNHNY and CDR2 SVGAGI (reference sequence). Germline trimming cut 6 bases from V and 7 bases from J; bases unmatched to any gene: 11. This clone appeared a single time. The antigen remains unidentified. Use of 60 Vbeta and 13 Jbeta primers characterized the PCR. Assay used: immunoSEQ multiplex PCR; TCRdb lists only in-frame clones, some missing. Of approximately 44,000 clones detected, 81% appear once; the ten largest clones hold 2.5% to 3.5%. The chain uses TRBV6-6 and TRBJ1-2, with 7 bases matching TRBD1. What was sequenced was PBMCs. The sequence derives from a man between 50 and 59 years old in good health and CMV-seronegative. DNA of the CDR3: TGTGCCAGCAGCCCTGCGACAGGGTTCTCTGGCTACACCTTC. Protein: CASSPATGFSGYTF.